Listed here are 2 T cell receptor beta chains from one sample, sequenced in a study of control samples from healthy donors and cancer patients (TCRdb year 2020). The library was produced with the immunoSEQ multiplex PCR assay. TCRdb's version of the immuneACCESS table is confined to in-frame rearrangements and falls short of the full clone set. An unresolved V gene accounts for under half of the shortfall where checked; the remainder is of unknown origin. The sample profile shows 150,000 or so clones; roughly 95% of them were found once. Approximately 4% of the sample is held by the ten biggest clonotypes. Sequenced: blood. These TCRs come from a woman in her sixties in good health.

This CDR3 reads CASSPSRAVRPQHF. The CDR3 bases are TGTGCCAGCTCTCCGAGCAGGGCCGTCCGGCCCCAGCATTTT. The rearrangement joins TRBV18 to TRBJ1-5; a possible D gene is TRBD1 (5 bases). V gave up 6 bases and J gave up 9 bases, with 18 bases separating them. In germline, CDR1 is KGHSH, CDR2 LQKENI. The CDR3 is made up of 14 amino acids.

V is TRBV4-3 and J is TRBJ2-1, with a tentative D call TRBD1 (6 bases). The CDR3 loop spans 18 amino acids. Germline CDR1 LGHNA, CDR2 YSLEER. Trimming pared 3 bases from V and 7 bases from J, leaving 25 bases between. Here the CDR3 reads CASSHPRTVRFQKNEQFF. The CDR3 DNA is TGCGCCAGCAGCCACCCGCGGACAGTTCGCTTTCAAAAAAATGAGCAGTTCTTC.